The TCR beta chain described here comes from a study of blood T cell repertoires in COVID-19. Background on the study: From the United States, Italy and Spain came samples of acute and convalescent COVID-19. PBMCs, B-cell-depleted T cells, or T cells provided the cDNA or gDNA that made up the material.

The CDR3 consists of 13 residues. With 0 bases removed from V and 8 bases from J, the gap between germline ends came to 11 bases. Germline V gives CDR1 SGHRS, CDR2 YFSETQ. Methods used by the authors: Reference gene primer amplification gave estimated nucleated cell counts. Profiling relied on immunoSEQ multiplex PCR, and the TCRdb table lists in-frame clones only, not all of them. V, J and clone size derive from that table, while D and trimming were established from the DNA sequence. The table records 30,000 to 45,000 clones, more than 60% of them present only once. The source of this sequence is a man in his 60s with active COVID-19. V and J are TRBV5-1 and TRBJ1-1; D gene uncertain. The sequencing input was peripheral blood. In DNA, the CDR3 is TGCGCCAGCAGCTTGGAATGGGCGGGAGAAGCTTTCTTT. Translated, it gives CASSLEWAGEAFF.